This T cell receptor beta chain was sequenced during a study of human T cells and chemical hapten exposure. Regarding the study as a whole: Alopecia affected the donors, so their immune response may differ from healthy people's.

Documented time point: pre-sensitization, week 0. Treatment given: therapeutic diphenylcyclopropenone sensitization with weekly scalp DPC. This clonotype showed up just a few times. Its antigen is unidentified. TCRdb reprocessed the RACE reads with MiXCR, giving one entry per CDR3 protein. Seen here are tens of thousands of distinct CDR3 sequences, 9.6% observed once, and the top ten hold 3.6%. The CDR3 runs to 16 residues. Germline loops: CDR1 LGHDT, CDR2 YNNKEL (reference sequence). Trimming cost V 1 base and J 1 base; bases outside gene matches: 3. This clonotype originated in a woman between 40 and 50 years old with alopecia areata. Some clones in this sample may be carry-over from other donors' samples. This specimen was whole blood, taken in connection with sensitization to the hapten diphenylcyclopropenone (DPC). The V gene is TRBV3-1, the J gene TRBJ2-2; 7 bases map to TRBD2. This chain's CDR3 is CASSQGEGLNTGELFF. The CDR3 nucleotides are TGTGCCAGCAGCCAAGGGGAGGGCTTGAACACCGGGGAGCTGTTTTTT.